This TCR beta chain was recorded in a study of cytomegalovirus exposure and HLA in healthy donors. General observations from the study: TCR beta sequences numbering over 15,000 were associated with HLA alleles at 0.05 false discovery rate in a later analysis.

13 Jbeta primers and 60 Vbeta primers were used for the PCR. Method: immunoSEQ multiplex PCR; TCRdb's copy keeps in-frame clones and lacks some. The sample yields roughly 170,000 clones, just under 80% seen once. This CDR3 comprises 15 residues. Germline CDR1 LGHNT, CDR2 FRNRAP. V lost 8 bases and J lost 2; bases outside the gene matches: 7. There are a few counts of this clone. The antigen is unknown. This chain joins TRBV12-5 and TRBJ2-3; TRBD2 aligns across 10 bases. Sequenced input: PBMCs. The sequence derives from a woman in her forties or fifties in good health and CMV-seropositive. The CDR3: CASKGLAGVTDTQYF. CDR3 bases: TGTGCTAGTAAAGGCCTAGCGGGGGTCACAGATACGCAGTATTTT. Complete variable domain (other parts from reference TRBV12-5 and TRBJ2-3): DARVTQTPRHKVTEMGQEVTMRCQPILGHNTVFWYRQTMMQGLELLAYFRNRAPLDDSGMPKDRFSAEMPDATLATLKIQPSEPRDSAVYFCASKGLAGVTDTQYFGPGTRLTVL.